A single sample gave rise to the 23 T cell receptor beta chains below, sequenced in a study of cytomegalovirus exposure and HLA in healthy donors. PCR used 60 Vbeta primers and 13 Jbeta primers. Assay: immunoSEQ multiplex PCR; the TCRdb copy retains only in-frame clones and omits some. The data show some 150,000 clones, 80% to 85% seen once. The specimen sequenced was PBMCs. Source of these receptors: a woman under 40 in good health and CMV-seronegative.

The rearrangement joins TRBV27 to TRBJ1-2, with TRBD1 as a possible D gene (5 bases). Germline values: CDR1 MNHEY, CDR2 SMNVEV (reference sequence). The CDR3 has 12 amino acids. Trimming took 10 bases from V and 8 from J, leaving 17 bases between them. The CDR3: CATGRGIEGYTF. The CDR3 nucleotides are TGTGCCACTGGGAGGGGAATTGAGGGCTACACCTTC.

This clone was recorded only once. The chain carries TRBV19 and TRBJ2-7; 8 bases agree with TRBD2. V shed 5 bases, J shed 6 bases, and the junction held 3 bases outside the gene matches. This CDR3 region has 12 residues. The V gene's germline CDR1 is LNHDA and CDR2 SQIVND (reference sequence). CDR3: CASSAGGGEQYF. The CDR3 DNA reads as TGTGCCAGTAGTGCGGGGGGAGGCGAGCAGTACTTC.

This clone was found a few times. The chain has TRBV29-1 and TRBJ1-4; D ambiguous. Per germline, CDR1 SQVTM and CDR2 ANQGSEA. Between the trimmed V and J ends, which lost 7 bases and 5 bases, there was a span of 11 bases. The CDR3 length is 12 residues. In DNA form, the CDR3 reads TGCAGCGCCTCCACCCAGAATGAAAAACTGTTTTTT. This translates into CSASTQNEKLFF.

The gene calls are TRBV11-2 and TRBJ2-6; 9 nucleotides match TRBD2. The length of the CDR3 is 19 residues. CDR1 and CDR2 (germline): SGHAT, FQNNGV. The V segment lost 5 bases and the J segment 1 base; nucleotides outside the gene matches: 12. DNA of the CDR3: TGTGCCAGCAGCCCCCGGCGGACTAGCGTCTCTTCTGGGGCCAACGTCCTGACTTTC. Its protein is CASSPRRTSVSSGANVLTF.

The chain joins TRBV12-5 to TRBJ2-5; possibly TRBD1 for D (6 bases). Trimming removed 1 base from V and 5 bases from J, with 23 bases in between. The CDR3 sequence is 18 residues long. Germline CDR1 reads LGHNT; CDR2 reads FRNRAP. The CDR3: CASGLAKTTGSFVETQYF. The CDR3 DNA is TGTGCTAGTGGTTTGGCCAAAACAACAGGGAGTTTTGTGGAGACCCAGTACTTC.

The chain carries TRBV2 and TRBJ2-5; the D gene is possibly TRBD1 (5 bases). The V and J ends lost 3 bases and 4 bases respectively, with 9 bases between them. The CDR3 covers 13 residues. Germline CDR1 SNHLY, CDR2 FYNNEI. This chain's CDR3 is CASSDAGAETQYF. CDR3 DNA sequence: TGTGCCAGCAGTGATGCTGGGGCAGAGACCCAGTACTTC.

The chain is built from TRBV7-9 and TRBJ2-5; D unclear. The CDR3 spans 12 residues. The V gene's germline CDR1 is SEHNR and CDR2 FQNEAQ (reference sequence). V lost 3 bases to trimming and J lost 5 bases, with 7 bases between them. In DNA form, the CDR3 reads TGTGCCAGCAGCTTTAGTCGGGAGACCCAGTACTTC. Protein product: CASSFSRETQYF.

The chain combines TRBV7-9 with TRBJ1-4, with 7 positions matching TRBD1. The V gene end was trimmed by 5 bases and the J gene end by 5 bases; junction bases not matched to a gene: 5. The V gene's germline CDR1 is SEHNR and CDR2 FQNEAQ (reference sequence). The CDR3 loop spans 14 amino acids. CDR3 bases: TGTGCCAGCAGCCCAGACAGGGACAATGAAAAACTGTTTTTT. Encoded protein: CASSPDRDNEKLFF.

In the case of this clone: Its ends do not fully match the called genes, so a read error is possible. The chain joins TRBV11-2 to TRBJ2-1; maybe TRBD2 (5 bases). The CDR3 is 16 residues long. Germline V gives CDR1 SGHAT, CDR2 FQNNGV. The CDR3 region is CASTNIGISSHNEQFF. The CDR3 nucleotides are TGTGCCAGCACCAACATCGGGATAAGCTCCCACAATGAGCAGTTCTTC.

This chain links TRBV9 with TRBJ2-5; D possibly corresponds to TRBD1 (6 bases). The J call may be wrong; the DNA end is better matched by TRBJ2-7. CDR1 is SGDLS and CDR2 is YYNGEE in the germline V gene. The CDR3 is 14 amino acids. In DNA, the CDR3 is TGTGCCAGCAGCGGACCCAGGGGTTTTGGCGAGCAGTACTTC. This codes for CASSGPRGFGEQYF.

This clone occurred a few times. This chain joins TRBV5-1 and TRBJ2-1; D is perhaps TRBD2 (6 bases). CDR3 length equals 14 residues. Trimming stripped 5 bases from V and 9 bases from J, with 18 bases between. Germline V gene lookup returns CDR1 SGHRS and CDR2 YFSETQ. CDR3 protein: CASRKRAPEGEQFF. The CDR3 region has the DNA TGCGCCAGCAGGAAGCGGGCCCCCGAGGGTGAGCAGTTCTTC.

The chain recombines TRBV27 with TRBJ2-7, with 7 positions matching TRBD1. Germline V gives CDR1 MNHEY, CDR2 SMNVEV (reference sequence). The CDR3 spans 14 residues. J gave up 3 bases and V 4 bases, and 6 bases lay outside the gene matches. The CDR3 coding sequence is TGTGCCAGCAGTTCCCAACAGGGGTTCTACGAGCAGTACTTC. Translated: CASSSQQGFYEQYF.

V and J are TRBV5-4 and TRBJ2-7; 7 nucleotides match TRBD1. This CDR3 has 15 amino acids. The germline CDR1 and CDR2 sequences are SGHNT and YYREEE (reference sequence). V was pared by 1 base and J by 3 bases, with 7 bases of the junction left unmatched. The CDR3 sequence: CASSLPGTDLYEQYF. The CDR3 DNA sequence: TGTGCCAGCAGCTTGCCCGGGACAGACCTCTACGAGCAGTACTTC.

This clone was detected a few times. V gene TRBV7-7 combines with J gene TRBJ2-7, with 10 bases that match TRBD1. J was trimmed by 3 bases and V by 3 bases; bases with no gene match: 5. The CDR3 loop spans 15 amino acids. CDR1 and CDR2 from the germline V gene are SSHAT and FNYEAQ (reference sequence). The DNA for the CDR3 is TGTGCCAGCAGCTTGGGACAGGGGTCGGTCTACGAGCAGTACTTC. Protein: CASSLGQGSVYEQYF.

The table lists this clone with a count of one. The chain joins TRBV6-1 to TRBJ2-1, with TRBD2 matching over 9 bases. The CDR3 totals 12 residues. The V gene's germline CDR1 is MNHNS and CDR2 SASEGT. The V segment lost 4 bases and the J segment 15 bases; nucleotides outside the gene matches: 7. The CDR3 nucleotides read TGTGCCAGCAGTGCTATAGGACTAGCGAGGTTCTTC. This codes for CASSAIGLARFF.

This clone has a handful of counts. V and J are TRBV25-1 and TRBJ2-1, with D possibly matching TRBD1 (5 bases). CDR1 and CDR2 (germline): MGHDK, SYGVNS. The CDR3 spans 15 residues. The V gene lost 6 bases and the J gene lost 0 bases, with 12 bases spanning the gap. CDR3 sequence reads: CASRDSLSSYNEQFF. In DNA form, the CDR3 reads TGTGCCAGCAGAGACAGTCTCAGCTCCTACAATGAGCAGTTCTTC.

The rearrangement links TRBV7-9 to TRBJ2-7, with unresolved D. The germline V gene encodes CDR1 SEHNR and CDR2 FQNEAQ (reference sequence). This CDR3 is built from 12 residues. The V end lost 5 bases, the J end lost 6 bases, and 11 bases lay between the germline ends. CDR3 in amino acids: CASSPPICEQYF. CDR3 nucleotide sequence: TGTGCCAGCAGCCCCCCTATCTGCGAGCAGTACTTC.

V gene TRBV21-1 combines with J gene TRBJ2-7; TRBD1 is taken as the D call from the table, unchecked against the DNA. TRBV21-1 has pseudogene status. The CDR3 has 20 residues. In nucleotides, the CDR3 is TGTGCCAGCAGCTACCCAGGGCGTCAGGGAAAGGGCGTCATGACCTACGAGCAGTACTTC. Translated, it gives CASSYPGRQGKGVMTYEQYF.

This chain links TRBV30 with TRBJ2-7; D may be TRBD1 (6 bases). This CDR3 has 13 amino acids. Between the trimmed V and J ends, which lost 4 bases and 6 bases, there was a span of 16 bases. The germline gives CDR1 GTSNPN, CDR2 SVGIG (reference sequence). This chain's CDR3 is CAWNQGLSPEQYF. DNA for the CDR3: TGTGCCTGGAATCAGGGGCTCTCTCCCGAGCAGTACTTC.

This clone was picked up one time. The J gene is TRBJ1-3, the V gene TRBV9; D call uncertain. Germline V lookup: CDR1 SGDLS, CDR2 YYNGEE. This CDR3 comprises 13 residues. The V end was cut by 3 bases, the J end by 8 bases, with 12 bases between. The CDR3 DNA is TGTGCCAGCAGCGAGACCGGCCGGGACACCATATATTTT. Its translation: CASSETGRDTIYF.

The chain recombines TRBV7-2 with TRBJ2-3, with D maybe TRBD2 (6 bases). The CDR3 has 16 residues. Germline CDR1 reads SGHTA; CDR2 reads FQGNSA. Trimming took 1 base from V and 2 from J, leaving 13 bases between them. DNA of the CDR3: TGTGCCAGCAGCTTAGGGGGACTGGCCTTCACAGATACGCAGTATTTT. Translation gives CASSLGGLAFTDTQYF.

This clone has only a few counts. The V call is TRBV5-6, the J call TRBJ1-1; D is undetermined. Trimming stripped 0 bases from V and 1 base from J, with 7 bases between. This CDR3 region has 14 residues. Germline V gene sequence: CDR1 SGHDT, CDR2 YYEEEE. The CDR3 region is CASSLGQKNTEAFF. CDR3 nucleotides: TGTGCCAGCAGCTTGGGGCAGAAGAACACTGAAGCTTTCTTT.

This clone showed up just once. The rearrangement joins TRBV27 to TRBJ1-2; D possibly corresponds to TRBD1 (5 bases). This CDR3 has 12 residues. Germline V gene lookup returns CDR1 MNHEY and CDR2 SMNVEV (reference sequence). With 9 bases removed from V and 8 bases from J, the gap between germline ends came to 16 bases. DNA for the CDR3: TGTGCCAGGTTTCAGTCAGGGTCCGGCTACACCTTC. Translating it yields CARFQSGSGYTF.